This TCR beta chain was sequenced in a study of liver allograft versus peripheral blood T cells. Overall study: Comparative analysis was performed on T cell receptor repertoires from transplanted livers and from recipients' peripheral blood. Broader study findings: In liver allografts, T cell receptor repertoires reportedly differed from the repertoires found in peripheral blood.

This clonotype is classed as medium-sized (0.01 to 0.1%). What it recognizes is unknown. One entry per CDR3 protein results from TCRdb running MiXCR on the reads. This repertoire shows 5,000 to 7,000 distinct CDR3 sequences, 15% to 20% found once; its top ten account for under 3%. CDR1 and CDR2 from the germline V gene are SEHNR and FQNEAQ (reference sequence). The CDR3 contains 14 residues. V was pared by 10 bases and J by 4 bases, with 17 bases between. The receptor comes from a human patient who had a liver transplant. These T cells may partly come from the graft donor. J is TRBJ1-3 and V is TRBV7-9, with D unclear. The CDR3 spells CATHEKGTGNTIYF. The CDR3 coding sequence is TGTGCCACCCACGAGAAGGGAACCGGAAACACCATATATTTT.